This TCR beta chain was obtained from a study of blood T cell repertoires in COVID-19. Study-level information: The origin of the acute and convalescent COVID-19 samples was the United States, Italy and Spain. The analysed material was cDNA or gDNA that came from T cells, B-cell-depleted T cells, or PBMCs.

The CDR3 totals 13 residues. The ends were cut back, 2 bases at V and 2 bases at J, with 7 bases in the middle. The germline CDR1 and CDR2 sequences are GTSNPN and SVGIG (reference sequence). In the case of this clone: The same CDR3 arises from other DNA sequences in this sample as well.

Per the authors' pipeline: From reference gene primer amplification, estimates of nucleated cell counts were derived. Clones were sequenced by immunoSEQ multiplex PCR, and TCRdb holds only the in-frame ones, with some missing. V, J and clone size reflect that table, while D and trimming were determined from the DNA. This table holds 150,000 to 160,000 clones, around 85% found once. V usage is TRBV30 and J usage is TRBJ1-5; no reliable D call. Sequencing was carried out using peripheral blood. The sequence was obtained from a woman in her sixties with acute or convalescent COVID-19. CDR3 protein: CAWSPTGNQPQHF. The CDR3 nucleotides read TGTGCCTGGAGTCCCACGGGCAATCAGCCCCAGCATTTT.